The clone carrying this T cell receptor (beta chain) was counted many times. The antigen remains undetermined. TCRdb itself ran the 5' RACE reads through MiXCR, one entry per CDR3 protein. The sample carries about 59,000 distinct CDR3 sequences, 3% to 4% recorded once. This specimen comes from a study of neurological immune-mediated disorders. Study-level results: It was HTLV-1-associated myelopathy that showed the most TCR clonal expansion, while multiple sclerosis showed the least, falling below healthy controls.

V shed 2 bases and J shed 9 bases, with 7 bases lying between them. The CDR3 runs to 11 residues. Germline CDR1 reads MNHEY; CDR2 reads SMNVEV (reference sequence). The chain employs TRBV27 and TRBJ1-1; D is perhaps TRBD1 (6 bases). The sequence was obtained from a woman in her twenties or thirties with multiple sclerosis. Sample: PBMCs. CDR3 amino acids: CASSLQGKAFF. In DNA form, the CDR3 reads TGTGCCAGCAGTTTACAGGGGAAAGCTTTCTTT.